These 20 T cell receptor beta chains were sequenced from one sample in a study of metastatic and nonmetastatic thyroid tumors. All patients were untreated before thyroid surgery. TCRdb redid the clone calls on the PCR reads using MiXCR. The sample includes approximately 70,000 clones, more than 3.5% of them seen just once. The sequencing input was blood. The receptors were gathered from a female donor with papillary thyroid cancer or a benign thyroid nodule (not recorded which). Some clones in this sample may be carry-over from other donors' samples.

This clone came up many times. One junction end does not reproduce the germline sequence, and a read error may be involved. The V gene is TRBV6-1, the J gene TRBJ1-2, with 9 bases that match TRBD1. Germline CDR1 reads MNHNS; CDR2 reads SASEGT. The CDR3 has 13 residues. The CDR3: CASSEAYRDRALF. In DNA form, the CDR3 reads TGTGCCAGCAGTGAAGCGTACCGGGACAGGGCTTTGTTC.

With regard to this clone: A much larger clone sits a single nucleotide away, making a read error possible. The gene calls are TRBV7-9 and TRBJ1-1, with D perhaps TRBD1 (6 bases). This CDR3 is built from 13 residues. Germline V CDR1 and CDR2: SEHNR, FQNEAQ (reference sequence). The V end was cut by 6 bases, the J end by 4 bases, with 12 bases between. CDR3 nucleotide sequence: TGTGCCAGCAGACGGGGGGCGAGCACTGAAGCTTTCTTT. Translation: CASRRGASTEAFF.

In this sample, this clone turned up many times. The genes are TRBV6-5 and TRBJ1-1; 7 bases fit TRBD1. V lost 0 bases and J lost 7; bases outside the gene matches: 5. Germline CDR1 is MNHEY and CDR2 is SVGAGI. The CDR3 contains 14 residues. DNA for the CDR3: TGTGCCAGCAGTTACTCGAGGGGGCGGGGTGAAGCTTTCTTT. Protein sequence: CASSYSRGRGEAFF.

This clone turned up a few times. This sequence joins TRBV5-1 and TRBJ2-5; D may be TRBD1 (5 bases). This CDR3 spans 13 amino acids. CDR1 SGHRS and CDR2 YFSETQ come from the germline V gene. V dropped 3 bases and J dropped 0 bases, with 6 bases sitting between them. CDR3 DNA sequence: TGCGCCAGCAGCTCAGGGTACCAAGAGACCCAGTACTTC. Protein product: CASSSGYQETQYF. Complete variable domain (other parts from reference TRBV5-1 and TRBJ2-5): KAGVTQTPRYLIKTRGQQVTLSCSPISGHRSVSWYQQTPGQGLQFLFEYFSETQRNKGNFPGRFSGRQFSNSRSEMNVSTLELGDSALYLCASSSGYQETQYFGPGTRLLVL.

In its sample, this clone was seen many times. The gene calls are TRBV30 and TRBJ1-1, with no clear D. This CDR3 region has 12 residues. V was clipped by 5 bases and J by 2 bases, with 9 bases between them. Germline CDR1 GTSNPN, CDR2 SVGIG (reference sequence). CDR3 bases: TGTGCCTGGGGGTTTGGTAACACTGAAGCTTTCTTT. It is translated as CAWGFGNTEAFF.

This clone was seen a handful of times. This rearrangement joins TRBV27 to TRBJ2-3; D is unclear. The J call is uncertain, as TRBJ1-5 better fits the DNA end. The CDR3 extends over 15 amino acids. The germline V gene has CDR1 MNHEY and CDR2 SMNVEV (reference sequence). CDR3 region: CASRLYSDRTDTQHF. CDR3 nucleotides: TGTGCCAGCAGACTATATAGCGACCGCACAGATACGCAGCATTTT.

The V call is TRBV6-1, the J call TRBJ1-1; D is ambiguous. V was trimmed by 6 bases and J by 3 bases, leaving 8 bases between them. CDR3 length: 12 residues. Germline CDR1 MNHNS, CDR2 SASEGT. The DNA of the CDR3 is TGTGCCAGCAGGACCTTACACACTGAAGCTTTCTTT. Its protein product is CASRTLHTEAFF.

This clone appeared many times. The chain uses TRBV2 and TRBJ2-3; the match to TRBD1 covers 8 bases. This CDR3 is built from 15 residues. Losses at the gene ends were 5 bases for V and 6 bases for J; bases not matched to a gene: 10. The germline CDR1 and CDR2 sequences are SNHLY and FYNNEI. This CDR3 is CASSPDRAQADTQYF. DNA of the CDR3: TGTGCCAGCAGTCCGGACAGGGCCCAGGCCGATACGCAGTATTTT. Based on the CDR3 plus reference TRBV2 and TRBJ2-3, the full variable domain is EPEVTQTPSHQVTQMGQEVILRCVPISNHLYFYWYRQILGQKVEFLVSFYNNEISEKSEIFDDQFSVERPDGSNFTLKIRSTKLEDSAMYFCASSPDRAQADTQYFGPGTRLTVL.

This clone came up many times. The chain couples TRBV7-8 to TRBJ1-1, with D hard to call. CDR1 and CDR2 from the germline V gene are SGHVS and FQNEAQ. V shed 2 bases and J shed 1 base, with 8 bases lying between them. The CDR3 sequence is 14 residues long. The CDR3 sequence is CASSLNYGNTEAFF. CDR3 DNA sequence: TGTGCCAGCAGCTTAAACTACGGGAACACTGAAGCTTTCTTT. Variable domain in full (rest from reference TRBV7-8 and TRBJ1-1): GAGVSQSPRYKVAKRGQDVALRCDPISGHVSLFWYQQALGQGPEFLTYFQNEAQLDKSGLPSDRFFAERPEGSVSTLKIQRTQQEDSAVYLCASSLNYGNTEAFFGQGTRLTVV.

This clone came up a few times. The chain links TRBV12-3 or TRBV12-4 to TRBJ1-4; 8 nucleotides agree with TRBD1. CDR3 length: 15 residues. V was pared by 6 bases and J by 4 bases, with 7 bases of the junction left unmatched. CDR3 DNA: TGTGCCAGCAGAGCCAGGGGGCGTATTAATGAAAAACTGTTTTTT. Its protein is CASRARGRINEKLFF.

This clone was counted a few times. The chain uses TRBV15 and TRBJ2-7; maybe TRBD2 (7 bases). The V gene's germline CDR1 is LNHNV and CDR2 YYDKDF (reference sequence). V lost 3 bases and J lost 3, with 15 bases in between. This CDR3 region has 15 residues. The CDR3 spells CATSSGLGGVYEQYF. The CDR3 DNA sequence: TGTGCCACCAGCAGCGGACTAGGGGGAGTCTACGAGCAGTACTTC.

CDR3 protein: CASSSRQITSYNEQFF. Written as DNA, the CDR3 is TGTGCCAGCAGTAGCCGACAGATTACCTCCTACAATGAGCAGTTCTTC. The J gene is TRBJ2-1, the V gene TRBV6-1, with D perhaps TRBD1 (5 bases). CDR3 length: 16 residues. Trimming took 5 bases from V and 0 from J, leaving 14 bases between them. CDR1 is MNHNS, CDR2 SASEGT, per germline.

The V and J genes are TRBV28 and TRBJ2-1, with TRBD1 as a possible D gene (5 bases). The CDR3 has 12 residues. Germline CDR1 MDHEN, CDR2 SYDVKM. The germline V and J ends were trimmed by 3 bases and 6 bases, with 6 bases remaining between them. CDR3 amino acids: CASSFDSNEQFF. For the CDR3, the DNA is TGTGCCAGCAGTTTCGACAGCAATGAGCAGTTCTTC.

At least ten counts were recorded for this clone. The rearrangement joins TRBV7-9 to TRBJ2-5, with no clear D. Per the germline V gene, CDR1 is SEHNR and CDR2 is FQNEAQ (reference sequence). The CDR3 loop spans 12 amino acids. Between the trimmed V and J ends, which lost 5 bases and 3 bases, there was a span of 7 bases. CDR3 sequence (DNA): TGTGCCAGCAGCCGAAGGGAAGAGACCCAGTACTTC. Its translation is CASSRREETQYF.

This clone was counted between two and nine times. This chain connects TRBV4-1 to TRBJ2-6, with a tentative D call TRBD2 (6 bases). The CDR3 is 16 residues long. V was shortened by 6 bases and J by 0 bases, with 12 bases between the two germline ends. Looked up from germline, CDR1 is MGHRA and CDR2 is YSYEKL. CDR3 sequence reads: CASRGLGSSGANVLTF. CDR3 nucleotides: TGCGCCAGCAGGGGACTGGGAAGCTCTGGGGCCAACGTCCTGACTTTC.

For this clone: A read error is possible here, since a much larger clone lies one base away. V is TRBV9 and J is TRBJ1-2; possible D gene TRBD1, 5 bases. This CDR3 is 14 amino acids long. Trimming shortened V by 5 bases and J by 0 bases, and 11 bases separated the two germline ends. Germline V gene data show CDR1 as SGDLS and CDR2 as YYNGEE. CDR3 loop: CASSTGSTNYGYTF. The CDR3 region has the DNA TGTGCCAGCAGTACAGGTAGCACTAACTATGGCTACACCTTC.

This clone was detected a few times. The genes are TRBV6-4 and TRBJ2-6; tentative D call: TRBD1 (6 bases). Deletions cut 6 bases from V and 3 bases from J, with 12 bases between. The germline V gene encodes CDR1 MRHNA and CDR2 SNTAGT. The CDR3 extends over 15 amino acids. The CDR3 reads CASSVTGNGANVLTF. CDR3 bases: TGTGCCAGCAGCGTTACAGGGAATGGGGCCAACGTCCTGACTTTC.

This clone occurred many times. This chain connects TRBV7-2 to TRBJ1-5, with D perhaps matching TRBD1 (6 bases). With 6 bases removed from V and 5 bases from J, the gap between germline ends came to 17 bases. The germline gives CDR1 SGHTA, CDR2 FQGNSA. This CDR3 region has 15 residues. CDR3 sequence: CASSEGGYSYQPQHF. The CDR3 DNA reads as TGTGCCAGCAGTGAGGGGGGGTACTCTTATCAGCCCCAGCATTTT.

This clone was observed at least ten times. The chain uses TRBV5-1 and TRBJ2-1; D call uncertain. This CDR3 is built from 13 residues. Germline CDR1 SGHRS, CDR2 YFSETQ. V was cut by 0 bases and J by 5 bases, with 6 bases left in between. DNA for the CDR3: TGCGCCAGCAGCTTGGCGGCAGACAATGAGCAGTTCTTC. It translates to CASSLAADNEQFF. The variable domain in full, completed from reference TRBV5-1 and TRBJ2-1, reads KAGVTQTPRYLIKTRGQQVTLSCSPISGHRSVSWYQQTPGQGLQFLFEYFSETQRNKGNFPGRFSGRQFSNSRSEMNVSTLELGDSALYLCASSLAADNEQFFGPGTRLTVL.

This clone has a count of ten or more. The chain links TRBV6-6 to TRBJ1-1; D call uncertain. Germline V CDR1 and CDR2: MNHNY, SVGAGI (reference sequence). The CDR3 totals 15 residues. The V end lost 2 bases, the J end lost 0 bases, and 10 bases lay between the germline ends. The CDR3 DNA reads as TGTGCCAGCAGTTACAATTCAAGGGTGAACACTGAAGCTTTCTTT. Protein product: CASSYNSRVNTEAFF.